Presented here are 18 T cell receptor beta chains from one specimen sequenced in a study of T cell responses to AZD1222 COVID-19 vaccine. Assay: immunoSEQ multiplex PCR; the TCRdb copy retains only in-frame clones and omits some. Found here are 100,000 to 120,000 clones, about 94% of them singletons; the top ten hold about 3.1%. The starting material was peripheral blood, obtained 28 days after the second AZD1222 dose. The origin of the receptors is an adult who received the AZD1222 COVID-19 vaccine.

The CDR3 DNA reads TGTGCCAGCAGCTTGCGGGGCACGGCTTACAATGAGCAGTTCTTC. Translating gives CASSLRGTAYNEQFF. J is TRBJ2-1 and V is TRBV11-3, with D possibly TRBD2 on 6 matching bases. The CDR3 runs 15 residues. With 3 bases removed from V and 4 bases from J, the gap between germline ends came to 13 bases. Germline CDR1 SGHNT, CDR2 YENEEA.

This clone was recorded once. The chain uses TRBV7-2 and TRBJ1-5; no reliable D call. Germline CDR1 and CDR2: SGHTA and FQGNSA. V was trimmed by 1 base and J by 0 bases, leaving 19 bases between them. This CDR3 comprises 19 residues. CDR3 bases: TGTGCCAGCAGCTTAGACGTCAGCCTTTTCCCTTATAGCAATCAGCCCCAGCATTTT. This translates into CASSLDVSLFPYSNQPQHF.

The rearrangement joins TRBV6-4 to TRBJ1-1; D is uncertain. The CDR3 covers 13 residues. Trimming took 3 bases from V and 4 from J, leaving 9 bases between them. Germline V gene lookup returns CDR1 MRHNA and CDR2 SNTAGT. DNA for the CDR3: TGTGCCAGCAGTGAATTACCTGGCACTGAAGCTTTCTTT. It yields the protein CASSELPGTEAFF.

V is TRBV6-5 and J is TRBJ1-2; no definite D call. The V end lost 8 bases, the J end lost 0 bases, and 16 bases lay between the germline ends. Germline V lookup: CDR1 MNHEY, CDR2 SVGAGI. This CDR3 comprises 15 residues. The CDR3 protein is CASSALPPSNYGYTF. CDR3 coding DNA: TGTGCCAGCTCAGCGTTGCCTCCTTCTAACTATGGCTACACCTTC.

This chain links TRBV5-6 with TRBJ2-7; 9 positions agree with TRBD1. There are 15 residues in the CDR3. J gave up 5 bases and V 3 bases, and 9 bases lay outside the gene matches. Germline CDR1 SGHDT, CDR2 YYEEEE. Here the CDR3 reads CASSYGTGSIHEQYF. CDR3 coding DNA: TGTGCCAGCAGCTACGGGACAGGGTCTATCCACGAGCAGTACTTC.

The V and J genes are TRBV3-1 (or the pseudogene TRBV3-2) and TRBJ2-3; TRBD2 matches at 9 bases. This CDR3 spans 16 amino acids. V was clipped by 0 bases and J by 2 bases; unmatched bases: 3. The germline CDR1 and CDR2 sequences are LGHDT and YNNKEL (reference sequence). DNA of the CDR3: TGTGCCAGCAGCCAAGAGATAGCGGGGGTCACAGATACGCAGTATTTT. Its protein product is CASSQEIAGVTDTQYF.

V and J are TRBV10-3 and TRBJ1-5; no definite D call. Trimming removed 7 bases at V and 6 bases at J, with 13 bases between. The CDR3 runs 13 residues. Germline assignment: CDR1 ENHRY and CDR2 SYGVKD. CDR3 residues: CAIKAGLGQPQHF. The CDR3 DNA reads TGTGCCATCAAAGCCGGATTGGGTCAGCCCCAGCATTTT.

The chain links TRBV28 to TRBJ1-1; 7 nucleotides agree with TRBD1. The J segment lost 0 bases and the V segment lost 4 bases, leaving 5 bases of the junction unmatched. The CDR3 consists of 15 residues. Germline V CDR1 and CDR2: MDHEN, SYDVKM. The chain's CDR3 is CASSWTGSMNTEAFF. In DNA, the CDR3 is TGTGCCAGCAGTTGGACAGGATCGATGAACACTGAAGCTTTCTTT. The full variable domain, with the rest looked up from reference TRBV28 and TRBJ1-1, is DVKVTQSSRYLVKRTGEKVFLECVQDMDHENMFWYRQDPGLGLRLIYFSYDVKMKEKGDIPEGYSVSREKKERFSLILESASTNQTSMYLCASSWTGSMNTEAFFGQGTRLTVV.

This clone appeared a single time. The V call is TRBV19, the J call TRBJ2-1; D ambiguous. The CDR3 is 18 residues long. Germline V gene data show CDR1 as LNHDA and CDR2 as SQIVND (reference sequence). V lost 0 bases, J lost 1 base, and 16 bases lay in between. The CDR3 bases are TGTGCCAGTAGTATAGATTTCCCGGGCAGTCCGTCCTACAATGAGCAGTTCTTC. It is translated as CASSIDFPGSPSYNEQFF.

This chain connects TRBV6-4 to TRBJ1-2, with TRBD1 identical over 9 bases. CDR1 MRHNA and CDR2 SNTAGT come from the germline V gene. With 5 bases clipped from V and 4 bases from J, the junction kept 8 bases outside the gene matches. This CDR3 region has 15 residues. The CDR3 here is CASSPGTGTRYGYTF. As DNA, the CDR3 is TGTGCCAGCAGTCCCGGGACAGGGACTCGCTATGGCTACACCTTC.

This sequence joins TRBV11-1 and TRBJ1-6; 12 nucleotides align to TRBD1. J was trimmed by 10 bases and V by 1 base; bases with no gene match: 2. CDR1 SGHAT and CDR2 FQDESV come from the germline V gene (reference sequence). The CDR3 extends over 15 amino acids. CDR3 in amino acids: CASSLEGTGGSPLHF. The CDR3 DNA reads TGTGCCAGCAGCTTAGAAGGGACAGGGGGCTCACCCCTCCACTTT. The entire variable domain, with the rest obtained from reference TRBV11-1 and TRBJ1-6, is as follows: EAEVAQSPRYKITEKSQAVAFWCDPISGHATLYWYRQILGQGPELLVQFQDESVVDDSQLPKDRFSAERLKGVDSTLKIQPAELGDSAMYLCASSLEGTGGSPLHFGNGTRLTVT.

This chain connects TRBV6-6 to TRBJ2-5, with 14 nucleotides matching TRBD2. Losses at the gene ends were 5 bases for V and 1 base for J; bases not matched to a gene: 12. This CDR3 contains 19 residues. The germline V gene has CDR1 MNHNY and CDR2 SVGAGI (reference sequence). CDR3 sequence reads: CASSRRRLAGGIPQETQYF. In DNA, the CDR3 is TGTGCCAGCAGTCGCCGTCGACTAGCGGGGGGGATCCCCCAAGAGACCCAGTACTTC.

Here the CDR3 reads CASSPISKAYNSPLHF. CDR3 coding DNA: TGCGCCAGCAGCCCCATATCAAAAGCCTATAATTCACCCCTCCACTTT. The chain combines TRBV4-1 with TRBJ1-6; D not resolved. Germline loops: CDR1 MGHRA, CDR2 YSYEKL. The V end was cut by 4 bases, the J end by 2 bases, with 12 bases between. The CDR3 consists of 16 residues.

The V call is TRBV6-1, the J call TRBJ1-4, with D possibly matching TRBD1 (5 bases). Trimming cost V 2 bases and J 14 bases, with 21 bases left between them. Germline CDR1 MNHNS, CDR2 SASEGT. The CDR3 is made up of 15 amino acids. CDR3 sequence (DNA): TGTGCCAGCAGTGAATTAGGGGTGGGCCACAGTTTTCTGTTTTTT. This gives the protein CASSELGVGHSFLFF.

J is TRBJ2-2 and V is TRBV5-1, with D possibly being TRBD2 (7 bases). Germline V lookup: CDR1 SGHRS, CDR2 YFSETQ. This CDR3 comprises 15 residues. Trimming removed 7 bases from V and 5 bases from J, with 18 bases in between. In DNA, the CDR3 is TGCGCCAGCGGCGAGGGGGGGCGCCTTACCGGGGAGCTGTTTTTT. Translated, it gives CASGEGGRLTGELFF.

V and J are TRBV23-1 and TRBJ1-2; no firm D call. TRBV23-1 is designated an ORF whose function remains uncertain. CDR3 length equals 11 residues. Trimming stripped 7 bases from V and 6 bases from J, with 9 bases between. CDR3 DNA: TGCGCCAGCACCGACGCGGATGGCTACACCTTC. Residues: CASTDADGYTF.

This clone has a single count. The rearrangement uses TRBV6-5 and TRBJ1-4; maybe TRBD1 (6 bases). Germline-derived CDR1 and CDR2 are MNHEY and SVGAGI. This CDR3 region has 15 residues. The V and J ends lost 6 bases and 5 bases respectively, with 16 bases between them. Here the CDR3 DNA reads TGTGCCAGCAGACCCGGACAGACCTTCAATGAAAAACTGTTTTTT. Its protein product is CASRPGQTFNEKLFF.

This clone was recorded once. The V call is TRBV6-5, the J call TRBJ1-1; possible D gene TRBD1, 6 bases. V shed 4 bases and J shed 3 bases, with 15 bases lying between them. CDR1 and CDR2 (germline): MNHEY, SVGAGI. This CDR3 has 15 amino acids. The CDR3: CASSSLAGTYTEAFF. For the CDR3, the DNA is TGTGCCAGCAGTTCTCTAGCCGGGACATACACTGAAGCTTTCTTT.